This TCR beta chain was recovered during a study of siplizumab effects on memory and regulatory T cells. Points from the study as a whole: Versus over 25% in controls, the mappable alloreactive CD4+ clones averaged about 69% Treg-derived with siplizumab.

Notes on this clone: Its antigen is still unknown.

Clones were read by immunoSEQ multiplex PCR, and TCRdb kept only the in-frame ones, dropping some. The sample gives some 100,000 clones, around 94% of which show up once; roughly 0.61% is in the top ten. The sequencing sample was made of Tregs sorted from blood. This TCR derives from a human donor in good health.

The CDR3 here is CSVRQSNSNQPQHF. CDR3 nucleotides: TGCAGCGTGCGCCAGAGCAATAGCAATCAGCCCCAGCATTTT. V gene TRBV29-1 combines with J gene TRBJ1-5; D is unclear. V was trimmed by 6 bases and J by 0 bases, leaving 12 bases between them. The length of the CDR3 is 14 residues. Germline V CDR1 and CDR2: SQVTM, ANQGSEA.